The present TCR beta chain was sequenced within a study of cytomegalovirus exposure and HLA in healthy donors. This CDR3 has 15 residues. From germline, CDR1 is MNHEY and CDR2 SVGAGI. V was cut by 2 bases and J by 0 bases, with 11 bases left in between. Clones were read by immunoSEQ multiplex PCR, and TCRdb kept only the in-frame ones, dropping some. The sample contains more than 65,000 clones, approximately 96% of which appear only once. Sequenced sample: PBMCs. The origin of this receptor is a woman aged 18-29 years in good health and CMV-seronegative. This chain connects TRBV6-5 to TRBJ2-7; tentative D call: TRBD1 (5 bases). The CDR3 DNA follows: TGTGCCAGCAGTTACAACAGGCAGAGCTCCTACGAGCAGTACTTC. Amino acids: CASSYNRQSSYEQYF.